This T cell receptor (beta chain) was documented in a study of T cell responses to AZD1222 COVID-19 vaccine. V shed 5 bases and J shed 8 bases, with 13 bases lying between them. Germline-derived CDR1 and CDR2 are LNHNV and YYDKDF (reference sequence). This CDR3 spans 13 amino acids. The method was immunoSEQ multiplex PCR; TCRdb's version includes in-frame clones alone and lacks a portion of them. The table includes around 95,000 clones, about 86% detected once. The chain is built from TRBV15 and TRBJ1-5, with unresolved D. The clonotype originates from an adult in good health. The material sequenced was peripheral blood, taken on day 0 of AZD1222 vaccination. The CDR3 loop is CATSDPAGEPQHF. In nucleotides, the CDR3 is TGTGCCACCAGCGACCCAGCTGGGGAGCCCCAGCATTTT.